This entry is about one T cell receptor beta chain. The V end lost 3 bases, the J end lost 6 bases, and 17 bases lay between the germline ends. The CDR3 extends over 16 amino acids. TCRdb ran MiXCR on the reads and lists one entry per CDR3 protein. This sample has about 400,000 distinct CDR3 sequences; less than 20% occur once, and the top ten carry less than 9.5%. This specimen comes from a study of T cell repertoires in cytomegalovirus infection. Study information: A matching HLA type, together with CMV infection, was signaled by public TCR beta signatures.

The receptor was derived from a human donor in good health (CMV status not recorded). Some clones in this sample may be carry-over from other donors' samples. The sequencing sample was made of PBMCs. The chain links TRBV12-3 or TRBV12-4 to TRBJ2-2; D gene unclear. Here the CDR3 reads CASSFEVPGVAGELFF. Here the CDR3 DNA reads TGTGCCAGCAGTTTTGAGGTCCCTGGGGTGGCCGGGGAGCTGTTTTTT.